Below, 13 T cell receptor beta chains from the same sample are listed, as sequenced in a study of coeliac disease. Some clones are missing from TCRdb's copy, which holds only in-frame ones; the method was immunoSEQ multiplex PCR. The sample lists around 1,200 clones; 55% to 70% were seen once. The sample comprised lamina propria lymphocytes from the gut. These receptors were taken from a woman aged 40 to 50 with celiac disease on a gluten-free diet, and with hypertension.

This clone is a singleton in its sample. An end of the junction does not agree with germline; a read error may underlie this. The chain joins TRBV4-3 to TRBJ1-2; D is possibly TRBD1 (5 bases). The CDR3 is 14 residues long. Germline V CDR1 and CDR2: LGHNA, YSLEER. As DNA, the CDR3 is TGCGCCAGCAGCCAAGTTAATAATATGGGGCAGCCCTTCTTC. It translates to CASSQVNNMGQPFF.

V usage is TRBV6-6 and J usage is TRBJ2-3, with 9 bases lining up with TRBD2. Germline loops: CDR1 MNHNY, CDR2 SVGAGI (reference sequence). Trimming cost V 0 bases and J 1 base; bases outside gene matches: 2. This CDR3 has 16 amino acids. This CDR3 is CASSYSASGGTDTQYF. In nucleotides, the CDR3 is TGTGCCAGCAGTTACTCCGCTAGCGGGGGCACAGATACGCAGTATTTT.

The genes are TRBV12-5 and TRBJ1-2; D uncertain. Trimming shortened V by 5 bases and J by 5 bases, and 24 bases separated the two germline ends. CDR3 length: 17 residues. Germline V gene data show CDR1 as LGHNT and CDR2 as FRNRAP. This CDR3 reads CASGGYCIRFRKYGYTF. CDR3 bases: TGTGCTAGTGGTGGTTACTGCATACGATTCAGGAAGTATGGCTACACCTTC.

The chain recombines TRBV19 with TRBJ2-7; 12 positions agree with TRBD1. The V gene's germline CDR1 is LNHDA and CDR2 SQIVND (reference sequence). V trimming: 6 bases; J trimming: 3 bases; junction bases outside the gene matches: 9. The CDR3 has 16 amino acids. The CDR3 here is CASSRDRGLVSYEQYF. CDR3 nucleotides: TGTGCCAGTAGCAGGGACAGGGGGCTGGTAAGCTACGAGCAGTACTTC.

There are a few counts of this clone. The chain uses TRBV7-3 and TRBJ2-1, with D perhaps TRBD2 (6 bases). CDR1 is SGHTA, CDR2 FQGTGA, per germline. CDR3 length: 15 residues. The V end was cut by 8 bases, the J end by 7 bases, with 21 bases between. Here the CDR3 DNA reads TGTGCCAGCGGGTATAGCGGTCCTGGGGTAAATGAGCAGTTCTTC. Residues: CASGYSGPGVNEQFF.

With regard to this clone: The junction does not match germline at one end; this may be a read error. J is TRBJ1-2 and V is TRBV7-9, with D unclear. CDR3 size: 17 residues. The germline CDR1 and CDR2 sequences are SEHNR and FQNEAQ (reference sequence). CDR3 coding DNA: TGTGCCAGCAGCTCAGTTACAGTAACCATCAGGAAGTATGACTACACCTTC. It codes for CASSSVTVTIRKYDYTF.

This clone was recorded once. The V call is TRBV13, the J call TRBJ2-7; tentative D call: TRBD2 (6 bases). The CDR3 contains 17 residues. V was clipped by 4 bases and J by 0 bases, with 19 bases between them. Germline V lookup: CDR1 PRHDT, CDR2 FYEKMQ (reference sequence). In DNA form, the CDR3 reads TGTGCCAGCAGCTCCCTTGGGGGGACGTACAGCTCCTACGAGCAGTACTTC. Its translation is CASSSLGGTYSSYEQYF.

The chain links TRBV29-1 to TRBJ2-5; 7 nucleotides line up with TRBD1. The V gene's germline CDR1 is SQVTM and CDR2 ANQGSEA. The ends lost 6 bases at V and 5 bases at J; junction bases unmatched: 18. The CDR3 has 16 residues. For the CDR3, the DNA is TGCAGCGTCTCCCCCCTGACAGGGTCCCCCTCGGAGACCCAGTACTTC. Protein: CSVSPLTGSPSETQYF.

This clone was picked up one time. The chain couples TRBV7-9 to TRBJ1-4; D gene ambiguous. V was trimmed by 11 bases and J by 6 bases, leaving 16 bases between them. Germline V gives CDR1 SEHNR, CDR2 FQNEAQ (reference sequence). CDR3 size: 13 residues. CDR3 in amino acids: CAHTRGDDEKLFF. CDR3 DNA sequence: TGTGCCCACACTCGGGGTGACGATGAAAAACTGTTTTTT.

This chain connects TRBV6-4 to TRBJ2-2; D uncertain. The CDR3 runs 15 residues. CDR1 is MRHNA and CDR2 is SNTAGT in the germline V gene. Trimming pared 6 bases from V and 2 bases from J, leaving 13 bases between. CDR3 nucleotide sequence: TGTGCCAGCAGCCCAAGTGGCGGCAACACCGGGGAGCTGTTTTTT. Residues: CASSPSGGNTGELFF.

This clone occurred a few times. The rearrangement links TRBV6-1 to TRBJ2-7; tentatively, D is TRBD2 (6 bases). The germline V gene has CDR1 MNHNS and CDR2 SASEGT. V was pared by 2 bases and J by 3 bases, with 14 bases between. The CDR3 is 15 residues long. The CDR3 region is CASSESSAGIYEQYF. CDR3 bases: TGTGCCAGCAGTGAATCTAGCGCCGGAATCTACGAGCAGTACTTC.

This chain joins TRBV4-2 and TRBJ2-5; 8 bases are shared with TRBD2. This CDR3 has 14 amino acids. Germline lookup yields CDR1 LGHNA and CDR2 YNFKEQ. V lost 4 bases, J lost 5 bases, and 6 bases stayed unmatched. The CDR3 protein is CASSLGLADETQYF. CDR3 nucleotide sequence: TGTGCCAGCAGCCTCGGACTAGCTGATGAGACCCAGTACTTC.

The chain links TRBV4-1 to TRBJ1-5, with a tentative D call TRBD1 (5 bases). V was trimmed by 0 bases and J by 9 bases, leaving 18 bases between them. Per germline, CDR1 MGHRA and CDR2 YSYEKL. The CDR3 spans 16 residues. The CDR3 nucleotides read TGCGCCAGCAGCCAAGATCCCGGGGGGGACTTCAGGCCCCAGCATTTT. Translating it yields CASSQDPGGDFRPQHF.